This T cell receptor beta chain appears in the sequencing data of a study of T cells in Graves' hyperthyroidism and ophthalmopathy. The study's findings and limits: Blood also contained most expanded thyroid clonotypes above 0.001.

V shed 1 base, J shed 0 bases, and the junction held 9 bases outside the gene matches. The CDR3 length is 18 residues. Germline assignment: CDR1 MNHNY and CDR2 SVGAGI (reference sequence). This clonotype was detected many times. Its antigen remains unknown. It was RNA transcripts that yielded the amplified TCR beta CDR3 regions. With the HTBI primer set, the TCR CDR3 went through a first round of RT-PCR. Each CDR3 protein is one row after TCRdb ran MiXCR on the multiplex PCR reads. The table includes roughly 170,000 distinct CDR3 sequences, over 7.5% detected once. Specimen: blood. The gene calls are TRBV6-6 and TRBJ1-1, with TRBD1 matching 9 bases. The clonotype was recovered from a woman in her late teens or twenties with Graves' hyperthyroidism that later progressed to Graves' ophthalmopathy. The chain's CDR3 is CASSYWTGVPSLNTEAFF. The CDR3 coding sequence is TGTGCCAGCAGTTACTGGACAGGGGTCCCGTCCTTGAACACTGAAGCTTTCTTT.